This T cell receptor (beta chain) was identified during a study of T cell responses to AZD1222 COVID-19 vaccine. Points from the study as a whole: AZD1222 recipients seropositive at baseline numbered only five to seven. The repertoires were collected only after the peak T cell response. Regions 160-218 and 743-854 dominated among vaccine-associated CD4 TCRs spanning spike.

This CDR3 spans 12 amino acids. V was shortened by 4 bases and J by 10 bases, with 11 bases between the two germline ends. The V gene's germline CDR1 is MDHEN and CDR2 SYDVKM. Sequencing used immunoSEQ multiplex PCR; TCRdb keeps in-frame clones, though not all of them. The data contain about 59,000 clones, 84% of them singletons. Turning to this clone: As yet, its antigen is unknown.

The sample consisted of peripheral blood, taken on day 0 of AZD1222 vaccination. The chain has TRBV28 and TRBJ2-4; D gene ambiguous. This clonotype originated in an adult in good health. The CDR3 reads CASSSYGSIQYF. The CDR3 DNA is TGTGCCAGCAGTTCTTACGGAAGTATTCAGTACTTC.